The source of this T cell receptor beta chain is a study of blood T cell repertoires in COVID-19. The wider study: The United States, Italy and Spain were the sources of the acute and convalescent COVID-19 samples. Nucleic acid was either cDNA or gDNA, and it came from T cells, B-cell-depleted T cells, or PBMCs.

CDR1 and CDR2 (germline): KGHDR, SFDVKD. J lost 2 bases, V lost 5 bases, and 8 bases had no gene match. CDR3 length: 16 amino acids. This table comes from immunoSEQ multiplex PCR, and its TCRdb copy is limited to in-frame clones, with some not included. The sample has roughly 91,000 clones; over 60% are singletons. The specimen sequenced was peripheral blood. The V call is TRBV24-1, the J call TRBJ2-3, with 8 bases identical to TRBD1. The source of this sequence is a man between 65 and 85 years old with acute or convalescent COVID-19. The CDR3 DNA reads as TGTGCCACCAGTGGAATAGGACAGGGAGTCACAGATACGCAGTATTTT. Translated: CATSGIGQGVTDTQYF.